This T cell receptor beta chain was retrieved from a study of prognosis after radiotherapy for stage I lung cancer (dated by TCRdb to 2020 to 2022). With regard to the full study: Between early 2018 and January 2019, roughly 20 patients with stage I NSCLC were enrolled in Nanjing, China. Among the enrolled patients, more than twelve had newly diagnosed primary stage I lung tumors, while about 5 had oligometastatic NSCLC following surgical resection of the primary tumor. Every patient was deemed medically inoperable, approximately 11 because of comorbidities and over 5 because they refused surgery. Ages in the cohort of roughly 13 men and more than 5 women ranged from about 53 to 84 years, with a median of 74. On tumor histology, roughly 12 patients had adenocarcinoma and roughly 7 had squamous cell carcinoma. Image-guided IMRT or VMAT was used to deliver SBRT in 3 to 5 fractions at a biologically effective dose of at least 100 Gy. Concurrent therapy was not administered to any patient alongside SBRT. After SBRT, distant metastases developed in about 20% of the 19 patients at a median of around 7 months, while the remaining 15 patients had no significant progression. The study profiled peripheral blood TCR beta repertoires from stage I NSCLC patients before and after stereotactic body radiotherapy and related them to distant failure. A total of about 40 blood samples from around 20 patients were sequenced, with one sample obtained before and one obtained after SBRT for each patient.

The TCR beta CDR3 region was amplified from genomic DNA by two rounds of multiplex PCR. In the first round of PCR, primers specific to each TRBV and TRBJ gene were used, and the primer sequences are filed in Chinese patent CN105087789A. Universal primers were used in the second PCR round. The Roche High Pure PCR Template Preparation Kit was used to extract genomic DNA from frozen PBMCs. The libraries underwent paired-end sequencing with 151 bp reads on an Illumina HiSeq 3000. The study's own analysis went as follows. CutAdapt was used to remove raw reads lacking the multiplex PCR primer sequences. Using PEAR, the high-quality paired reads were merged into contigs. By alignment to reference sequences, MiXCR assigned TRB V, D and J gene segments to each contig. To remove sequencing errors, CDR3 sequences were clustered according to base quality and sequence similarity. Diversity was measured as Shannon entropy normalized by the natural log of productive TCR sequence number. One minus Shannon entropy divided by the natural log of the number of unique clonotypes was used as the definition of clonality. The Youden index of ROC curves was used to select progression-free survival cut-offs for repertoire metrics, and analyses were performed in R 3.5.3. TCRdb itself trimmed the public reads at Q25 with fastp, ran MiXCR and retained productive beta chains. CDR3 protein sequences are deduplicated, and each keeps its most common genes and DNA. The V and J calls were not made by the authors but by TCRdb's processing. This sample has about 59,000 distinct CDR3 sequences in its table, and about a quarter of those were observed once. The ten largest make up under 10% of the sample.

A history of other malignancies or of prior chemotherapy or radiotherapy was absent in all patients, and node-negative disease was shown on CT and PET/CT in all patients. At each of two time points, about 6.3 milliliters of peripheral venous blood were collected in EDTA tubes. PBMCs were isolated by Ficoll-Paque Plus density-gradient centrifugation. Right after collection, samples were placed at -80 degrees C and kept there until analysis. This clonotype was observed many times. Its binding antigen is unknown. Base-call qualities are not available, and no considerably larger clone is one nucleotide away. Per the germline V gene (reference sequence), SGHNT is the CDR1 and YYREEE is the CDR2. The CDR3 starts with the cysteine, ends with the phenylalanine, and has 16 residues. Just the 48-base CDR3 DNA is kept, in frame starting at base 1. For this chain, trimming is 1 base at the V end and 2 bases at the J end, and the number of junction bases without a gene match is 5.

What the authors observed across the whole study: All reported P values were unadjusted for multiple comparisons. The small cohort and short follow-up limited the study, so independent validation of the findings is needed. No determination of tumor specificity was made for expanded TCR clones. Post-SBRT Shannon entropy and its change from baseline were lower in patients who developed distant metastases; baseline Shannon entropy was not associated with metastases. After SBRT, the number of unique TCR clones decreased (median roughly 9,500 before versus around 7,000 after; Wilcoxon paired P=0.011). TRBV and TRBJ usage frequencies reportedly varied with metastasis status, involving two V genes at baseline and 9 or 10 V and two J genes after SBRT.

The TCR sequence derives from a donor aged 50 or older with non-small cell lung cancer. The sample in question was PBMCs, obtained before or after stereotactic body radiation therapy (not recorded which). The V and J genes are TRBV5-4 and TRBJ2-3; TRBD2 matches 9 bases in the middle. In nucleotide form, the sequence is TGTGCCAGCAGCTTGCGCCTAGCGGGGCACACAGATACGCAGTATTTT. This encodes CASSLRLAGHTDTQYF.